Listed below are T cell receptor beta chains from one sample, sequenced in a study of T cell repertoires in aging, cancer and after chemotherapy. A single record per CDR3 protein comes from TCRdb applying MiXCR to the multiplex PCR reads. The table lists 8,000 to 9,000 distinct CDR3 sequences, about two fifths of them singletons. The sequencing input was blood. All receptors derive from a human donor with a solid tumor. CDR3s include the opening cysteine and the closing phenylalanine or tryptophan. A D gene is named only where the DNA matches it firmly. Only some rows state a clone size, as once, few, many or a class for expanded clones.

d_call: TRBD2
j_call: TRBJ2-3
clone_size: -
v_call: TRBV6-1
cdr3_aa: CASSERGGVSTDTQYF
cdr3_nt: TGTGCCAGCAGTGAACGGGGGGGGGTTAGCACAGATACGCAGTATTTT

d_call: TRBD2
j_call: TRBJ2-5
clone_size: few
v_call: TRBV12-3/TRBV12-4
cdr3_aa: CASSSQLAGQETQYF
cdr3_nt: TGTGCCAGCAGTTCCCAACTAGCGGGACAAGAGACCCAGTACTTC

d_call: TRBD2
j_call: TRBJ2-2
clone_size: medium-sized
v_call: TRBV29-1
cdr3_aa: CSVRGLGATGELFF
cdr3_nt: TGCAGCGTCCGCGGACTAGGAGCGACCGGGGAGCTGTTTTTT

d_call: -
j_call: TRBJ2-1
clone_size: few
v_call: TRBV19
cdr3_aa: CATDGPGRRINEQFF
cdr3_nt: TGTGCCACCGACGGCCCCGGACGACGGATAAATGAGCAGTTCTTC

d_call: TRBD1
j_call: TRBJ2-1
clone_size: once
v_call: TRBV4-3
cdr3_aa: CAPSLSSRPNRGGEQFF
cdr3_nt: TGCGCCCCATCATTAAGTTCGAGGCCGAACAGGGGCGGTGAGCAGTTCTTC

d_call: TRBD1
j_call: TRBJ1-5
clone_size: -
v_call: TRBV29-1
cdr3_aa: CSVSEGAVNQPQHF
cdr3_nt: TGCAGCGTTAGTGAGGGGGCGGTCAATCAGCCCCAGCATTTT

d_call: TRBD2
j_call: TRBJ2-7
clone_size: -
v_call: TRBV19
cdr3_aa: CASSMPGSGRQYF
cdr3_nt: TGTGCCAGTAGTATGCCTGGTAGCGGGAGGCAATACTTC

d_call: TRBD2
j_call: TRBJ2-3
clone_size: once
v_call: TRBV12-3/TRBV12-4
cdr3_aa: CASSAGAGGGTDTQYF
cdr3_nt: TGTGCCAGCAGCGCAGGGGCGGGAGGCGGCACAGATACGCAGTATTTT

d_call: -
j_call: TRBJ2-2
clone_size: few
v_call: TRBV11-3
cdr3_aa: CASSTLGGGTGELFF
cdr3_nt: TGTGCCAGCAGCACCCTCGGGGGAGGCACCGGGGAGCTGTTTTTT

d_call: -
j_call: TRBJ2-5
clone_size: -
v_call: TRBV15
cdr3_aa: CATSREPAQETQYF
cdr3_nt: TGTGCCACCAGCAGAGAACCGGCCCAGGAGACCCAGTACTTC

d_call: -
j_call: TRBJ2-3
clone_size: -
v_call: TRBV11-3
cdr3_aa: CASARGPSTDTQYF
cdr3_nt: TGTGCCAGTGCCCGGGGACCTAGCACAGATACGCAGTATTTT

d_call: TRBD1
j_call: TRBJ1-6
clone_size: -
v_call: TRBV6-1
cdr3_aa: CASRGDRVWTSDSPLHF
cdr3_nt: TGTGCCAGCAGAGGCGACAGGGTTTGGACGTCCGATTCACCCCTCCACTTT

d_call: -
j_call: TRBJ2-6
clone_size: -
v_call: TRBV11-3
cdr3_aa: CASSPQGTGANVLTF
cdr3_nt: TGTGCCAGCAGCCCTCAGGGGACTGGGGCCAACGTCCTGACTTTC

d_call: -
j_call: TRBJ1-1
clone_size: -
v_call: TRBV11-3
cdr3_aa: CASSLVGVHTEAFF
cdr3_nt: TGTGCCAGCAGCTTAGTAGGAGTTCACACTGAAGCTTTCTTT

d_call: TRBD2
j_call: TRBJ2-2
clone_size: few
v_call: TRBV10-3
cdr3_aa: CASEAGGSNNAGELFF
cdr3_nt: TGTGCCAGCGAAGCGGGGGGCTCGAACAACGCCGGGGAGCTGTTTTTT

d_call: -
j_call: TRBJ1-2
clone_size: -
v_call: TRBV5-4
cdr3_aa: CASGALNYGYTF
cdr3_nt: TGTGCCAGCGGGGCCCTCAACTATGGCTACACCTTC

d_call: -
j_call: TRBJ1-5
clone_size: -
v_call: TRBV5-6
cdr3_aa: CASSLNNQPQHF
cdr3_nt: TGTGCCAGCAGCTTAAACAATCAGCCCCAGCATTTT

d_call: -
j_call: TRBJ2-3
clone_size: -
v_call: TRBV30
cdr3_aa: CAWVLRGGATDTQYF
cdr3_nt: TGTGCCTGGGTGCTTCGGGGCGGGGCCACAGATACGCAGTATTTT

d_call: -
j_call: TRBJ1-2
clone_size: -
v_call: TRBV6-1
cdr3_aa: CASSAGRSFYGYTF
cdr3_nt: TGTGCCAGCAGTGCGGGACGGAGTTTCTATGGCTACACCTTC

d_call: -
j_call: TRBJ1-4
clone_size: few
v_call: TRBV6-5
cdr3_aa: CASSQSGVGEKLFF
cdr3_nt: TGTGCCAGCAGCCAGTCGGGGGTCGGTGAAAAACTGTTTTTT

d_call: -
j_call: TRBJ2-7
clone_size: -
v_call: TRBV11-3
cdr3_aa: CASSQSGYEQYF
cdr3_nt: TGTGCCAGCAGCCAGTCAGGCTACGAGCAGTACTTC

d_call: TRBD1
j_call: TRBJ2-2
clone_size: few
v_call: TRBV6-1
cdr3_aa: CASIGQALRGSPTGELFF
cdr3_nt: TGTGCCAGCATTGGACAGGCATTGAGGGGGAGCCCCACCGGGGAGCTGTTTTTT

d_call: TRBD1
j_call: TRBJ1-1
clone_size: medium-sized
v_call: TRBV29-1
cdr3_aa: CSVIRDRGTEAFF
cdr3_nt: TGCAGCGTTATACGGGACAGGGGGACTGAAGCTTTCTTT

d_call: -
j_call: TRBJ2-1
clone_size: few
v_call: TRBV27
cdr3_aa: CASSFVGDEQFF
cdr3_nt: TGTGCCAGCAGTTTTGTTGGGGATGAGCAGTTCTTC

d_call: -
j_call: TRBJ2-7
clone_size: -
v_call: TRBV6-2/TRBV6-3
cdr3_aa: CASSQGAYEQYF
cdr3_nt: TGTGCCAGCTCACAGGGAGCCTACGAGCAGTACTTC

d_call: TRBD1
j_call: TRBJ2-3
clone_size: few
v_call: TRBV29-1
cdr3_aa: CSVERLETGFDADTQYF
cdr3_nt: TGCAGCGTTGAGAGGCTTGAGACAGGGTTCGATGCAGATACGCAGTATTTT

d_call: -
j_call: TRBJ1-3
clone_size: few
v_call: TRBV19
cdr3_aa: CASTFAPHSGNTIYF
cdr3_nt: TGTGCCAGTACCTTCGCCCCGCACAGCGGAAACACCATATATTTT

d_call: -
j_call: TRBJ2-2
clone_size: -
v_call: TRBV27
cdr3_aa: CASSWDAPGNTGELFF
cdr3_nt: TGTGCCAGCAGTTGGGACGCGCCGGGGAACACCGGGGAGCTGTTTTTT

d_call: TRBD2
j_call: TRBJ2-7
clone_size: -
v_call: TRBV11-3
cdr3_aa: CASSPRGLAGGRYEQYF
cdr3_nt: TGTGCCAGCAGCCCCCGAGGACTAGCGGGAGGGCGGTACGAGCAGTACTTC

d_call: -
j_call: TRBJ2-7
clone_size: medium-sized
v_call: TRBV29-1
cdr3_aa: CSVVGQAYEQYF
cdr3_nt: TGCAGCGTTGTCGGGCAGGCCTACGAGCAGTACTTC

d_call: TRBD1
j_call: TRBJ2-1
clone_size: -
v_call: TRBV5-5
cdr3_aa: CASRSTGVEQFF
cdr3_nt: TGTGCCAGCAGGTCGACAGGGGTTGAGCAGTTCTTC

d_call: -
j_call: TRBJ2-1
clone_size: few
v_call: TRBV6-4
cdr3_aa: CASSDSAGSYNEQFF
cdr3_nt: TGTGCCAGCAGTGACTCGGCGGGCTCCTACAATGAGCAGTTCTTC

d_call: -
j_call: TRBJ2-7
clone_size: -
v_call: TRBV10-3
cdr3_aa: CASTSLRDISYEQYF
cdr3_nt: TGTGCCAGCACCTCCTTGCGGGACATCTCCTACGAGCAGTACTTC

d_call: -
j_call: TRBJ2-2
clone_size: -
v_call: TRBV24-1
cdr3_aa: CATSDLVPGELFF
cdr3_nt: TGTGCCACCAGTGATTTGGTCCCCGGGGAGCTGTTTTTT

d_call: -
j_call: TRBJ1-5
clone_size: -
v_call: TRBV19
cdr3_aa: CASSSQGRAGVKQPQHF
cdr3_nt: TGTGCCAGTAGTAGTCAAGGTAGGGCAGGGGTTAAACAGCCCCAGCATTTT

d_call: -
j_call: TRBJ2-2
clone_size: medium-sized
v_call: TRBV15
cdr3_aa: CATSPRQATGELFF
cdr3_nt: TGTGCCACCAGCCCCCGACAGGCTACCGGGGAGCTGTTTTTT

d_call: -
j_call: TRBJ2-3
clone_size: -
v_call: TRBV5-5
cdr3_aa: CASSQDLGGGADTQYF
cdr3_nt: TGCGCCAGCAGCCAAGATCTCGGAGGGGGCGCAGATACGCAGTATTTT

d_call: -
j_call: TRBJ2-3
clone_size: -
v_call: TRBV6-9
cdr3_aa: CASSPRTDTQYF
cdr3_nt: TGTGCCAGCAGTCCCAGGACAGATACGCAGTATTTT

d_call: TRBD1
j_call: TRBJ1-2
clone_size: once
v_call: TRBV18
cdr3_aa: CASSPDRGLGYTF
cdr3_nt: TGTGCCAGCTCCCCGGACAGGGGGTTAGGCTACACCTTC

d_call: TRBD2
j_call: TRBJ2-3
clone_size: -
v_call: TRBV19
cdr3_aa: CASSMFSGSSTDTQYF
cdr3_nt: TGTGCCAGTAGTATGTTTAGCGGGAGTAGCACAGATACGCAGTATTTT

d_call: -
j_call: TRBJ2-5
clone_size: -
v_call: TRBV10-2
cdr3_aa: CASSDQGGYETQYF
cdr3_nt: TGCGCCAGCAGTGACCAGGGTGGTTACGAGACCCAGTACTTC

d_call: -
j_call: TRBJ1-6
clone_size: -
v_call: TRBV10-3
cdr3_aa: CAISEWTSSPLHF
cdr3_nt: TGTGCCATCAGTGAGTGGACATCTTCACCCCTCCACTTT

d_call: -
j_call: TRBJ2-4
clone_size: -
v_call: TRBV6-1
cdr3_aa: CASSYSGVENIQYF
cdr3_nt: TGTGCCAGCAGTTACTCGGGGGTGGAGAACATTCAGTACTTC

d_call: -
j_call: TRBJ2-3
clone_size: few
v_call: TRBV24-1
cdr3_aa: CATSEYSVADTQYF
cdr3_nt: TGTGCCACCAGTGAGTACTCAGTCGCAGATACGCAGTATTTT

d_call: -
j_call: TRBJ2-5
clone_size: few
v_call: TRBV19
cdr3_aa: CASSSSGGPETQYF
cdr3_nt: TGTGCCAGTAGTTCGTCAGGGGGGCCGGAGACCCAGTACTTC